These 16 T cell receptor beta chains share one sample of origin, sequenced in a study of T-cell memory formation after mild COVID-19. TCRdb reprocessed the 5' RACE reads with MiXCR, giving one entry per CDR3 protein. The sample lists roughly 610,000 distinct CDR3 sequences, 15% to 20% occurring once. Input material: PBMCs or a T cell subset sorted from them (not recorded which). The receptor source for this set is an adult woman who had mild COVID-19 (a few samples of this study predate the infection). Cell type and time point are not known.

This clonotype was recorded at least ten times. This sequence joins TRBV5-5 and TRBJ1-1, with 8 bases identical to TRBD1. CDR1 SGHKS and CDR2 YYEKEE come from the germline V gene (reference sequence). CDR3 length equals 15 residues. V shed 4 bases and J 6 bases; nucleotides not matched to a gene: 11. CDR3 bases: TGTGCCAGCAGCCCCCGACAGGGGAGCGGCGCTGAAGCTTTCTTT. Amino acids: CASSPRQGSGAEAFF.

This clonotype was detected only a few times. The chain couples TRBV6-1 to TRBJ1-4, with a tentative D call TRBD1 (6 bases). The CDR3 runs to 15 residues. The germline V gene encodes CDR1 MNHNS and CDR2 SASEGT. The V end lost 4 bases, the J end lost 4 bases, and 13 bases lay between the germline ends. As DNA, the CDR3 is TGTGCCAGCAGTGGTCGGACAGCTGGTAATGAAAAACTGTTTTTT. Residues: CASSGRTAGNEKLFF.

The V gene is TRBV2, the J gene TRBJ2-3; unclear D gene. CDR1 is SNHLY and CDR2 is FYNNEI in the germline V gene. Trimming shortened V by 5 bases and J by 8 bases, and 11 bases separated the two germline ends. This CDR3 spans 12 amino acids. CDR3: CASSPVMGTQYF. CDR3 nucleotides: TGTGCCAGCAGTCCCGTCATGGGTACGCAGTATTTT.

Only one count was recorded for this clonotype. The chain uses TRBV11-3 and TRBJ1-1, with D tentatively TRBD1 (5 bases). The CDR3 extends over 17 amino acids. From germline, CDR1 is SGHNT and CDR2 YENEEA. Deletions cut 4 bases from V and 1 base from J, with 19 bases between. The CDR3, as DNA: TGTGCCAGCAGCTGGTCGGAAATGGGACGGGCGAACACTGAAGCTTTCTTT. It codes for CASSWSEMGRANTEAFF.

This clonotype was seen more than once but under ten times. The chain links TRBV12-3 or TRBV12-4 to TRBJ1-6; maybe TRBD1 (6 bases). This CDR3 region has 15 residues. The germline V and J ends were trimmed by 5 bases and 8 bases, with 16 bases remaining between them. In DNA, the CDR3 is TGTGCCAGCAGTGCGGGGGGCCCCTCCTATTCACCCCTCCACTTT. This codes for CASSAGGPSYSPLHF.

This clonotype turned up a few times. The chain recombines TRBV3-1 with TRBJ2-1, with 7 nucleotides matching TRBD2. This CDR3 has 15 amino acids. The germline gives CDR1 LGHDT, CDR2 YNNKEL (reference sequence). Germline trimming cut 4 bases from V and 7 bases from J; bases unmatched to any gene: 10. CDR3 protein: CASSRTGLVSNEQFF. The CDR3, as DNA: TGTGCCAGCAGCCGTACCGGACTAGTCTCGAATGAGCAGTTCTTC.

The gene calls are TRBV5-6 and TRBJ1-6, with 7 nucleotides matching TRBD1. This CDR3 contains 15 residues. CDR1 is SGHDT, CDR2 YYEEEE, per germline. V gave up 2 bases and J gave up 10 bases; unmatched junction bases: 9. The CDR3 sequence is CASSFSQGRNSPLHF. CDR3 sequence (DNA): TGTGCCAGCAGCTTTTCACAGGGGAGAAACTCACCCCTCCACTTT.

There are a few counts of this clonotype. The chain couples TRBV20-1 to TRBJ2-7; D may correspond to TRBD1 or TRBD2 (5 bases each). In germline, CDR1 is DFQATT, CDR2 SNEGSKA (reference sequence). This CDR3 region has 14 residues. V gave up 1 base and J gave up 3 bases, with 13 bases separating them. The CDR3 loop reads CSARAPVGGYEQYF. The CDR3 nucleotides read TGCAGTGCTAGAGCCCCGGTTGGGGGCTACGAGCAGTACTTC.

V gene TRBV29-1 combines with J gene TRBJ2-2, with D perhaps matching TRBD1 (5 bases). The CDR3 is 12 amino acids. The V and J ends lost 6 bases and 1 base respectively, with 6 bases between them. Germline CDR1 and CDR2: SQVTM and ANQGSEA. CDR3 amino acids: CSVGLNTGELFF. Written as DNA, the CDR3 is TGCAGCGTGGGGCTGAACACCGGGGAGCTGTTTTTT.

This clonotype was counted between two and nine times. The rearrangement uses TRBV6-5 and TRBJ2-7, with 8 positions matching TRBD1. V trimming: 5 bases; J trimming: 2 bases; junction bases outside the gene matches: 11. The CDR3 covers 16 residues. The germline V gene has CDR1 MNHEY and CDR2 SVGAGI. CDR3 sequence: CASSDLQGAPTYEQYF. CDR3 nucleotide sequence: TGTGCCAGCAGTGACCTCCAGGGGGCACCGACCTACGAGCAGTACTTC.

This chain uses TRBV4-1 with TRBJ1-1; TRBD1 is a possible D gene (5 bases). V was clipped by 0 bases and J by 4 bases, with 9 bases between them. There are 14 residues in the CDR3. Looked up from germline, CDR1 is MGHRA and CDR2 is YSYEKL. CDR3: CASSQEGGGTEAFF. Here the CDR3 DNA reads TGCGCCAGCAGCCAAGAAGGTGGGGGCACTGAAGCTTTCTTT.

This chain uses TRBV3-1 with TRBJ1-2, with TRBD1 matching over 8 bases. With V trimmed by 0 bases and J by 7 bases, 7 bases remained unmatched. The CDR3 covers 15 residues. Germline V gives CDR1 LGHDT, CDR2 YNNKEL (reference sequence). The chain's CDR3 is CASSQDGTGFGGYTF. DNA of the CDR3: TGTGCCAGCAGCCAAGATGGGACAGGCTTCGGTGGCTACACCTTC. The complete variable domain, with remaining parts taken from reference TRBV3-1 and TRBJ1-2, reads DTAVSQTPKYLVTQMGNDKSIKCEQNLGHDTMYWYKQDSKKFLKIMFSYNNKELIINETVPNRFSPKSPDKAHLNLHINSLELGDSAVYFCASSQDGTGFGGYTFGSGTRLTVV.

This clonotype was detected a few times. The chain recombines TRBV7-2 with TRBJ2-4; 7 bases agree with TRBD1. The CDR3 runs to 16 residues. Germline-derived CDR1 and CDR2 are SGHTA and FQGNSA. The ends lost 5 bases at V and 1 base at J; junction bases unmatched: 8. The CDR3 sequence: CASSLDRVLAKNIQYF. In DNA form, the CDR3 reads TGTGCCAGCAGCCTAGACAGGGTTTTGGCCAAAAACATTCAGTACTTC.

The rearrangement links TRBV5-1 to TRBJ2-7; the match to TRBD1 covers 9 bases. The ends lost 2 bases at V and 2 bases at J; junction bases unmatched: 14. This CDR3 has 18 amino acids. Germline V CDR1 and CDR2: SGHRS, YFSETQ. The CDR3 nucleotides read TGCGCCAGCAGCTTAGGAAGTACCGGGACAGGGTTTGCCTACGAGCAGTACTTC. It codes for CASSLGSTGTGFAYEQYF.

This CDR3 is CASSLRPGMNTEAFF. In DNA, the CDR3 is TGTGCCAGCAGCTTGCGTCCAGGGATGAACACTGAAGCTTTCTTT. The chain combines TRBV5-6 with TRBJ1-1, with D tentatively TRBD1 (5 bases). CDR1 is SGHDT and CDR2 is YYEEEE in the germline V gene. This CDR3 has 15 residues. Trimming removed 1 base at V and 0 bases at J, with 10 bases between.

The CDR3 coding sequence is TGCGCCAGCAGCTTGGAAAACTTCTCCTACAATGAGCAGTTCTTC. Translating it yields CASSLENFSYNEQFF. The rearrangement joins TRBV5-1 to TRBJ2-1; D unclear. The CDR3 length is 15 residues. Germline lookup yields CDR1 SGHRS and CDR2 YFSETQ. The germline V and J ends were trimmed by 0 bases and 0 bases, with 7 bases remaining between them.